This entry lists 24 T cell receptor beta chains sequenced from one sample in a study of blood T cell repertoires in COVID-19. The table came from immunoSEQ multiplex PCR; TCRdb's copy has only in-frame clones and leaves some out. This table holds 98,000 or so clones, around 86% found once. The sequenced sample was peripheral blood. The source is a man aged 60-69 years with COVID-19, enrolled during active disease.

This clone is a singleton in its sample. This chain connects TRBV3-1 (or the pseudogene TRBV3-2) to TRBJ2-3, with D perhaps TRBD2 (5 bases). Germline CDR1 LGHDT, CDR2 YNNKEL (reference sequence). The length of the CDR3 is 14 residues. Trimming removed 1 base from V and 6 bases from J, with 11 bases in between. DNA of the CDR3: TGTGCCAGCAGCCAAGGCAGTAGCGCTGATACGCAGTATTTT. Translating gives CASSQGSSADTQYF.

The chain carries TRBV5-1 and TRBJ1-2; D unclear. The V end was cut by 1 base, the J end by 0 bases, with 4 bases between. The CDR3 extends over 13 amino acids. In germline, CDR1 is SGHRS, CDR2 YFSETQ. The DNA of the CDR3 is TGCGCCAGCAGCTTGACACCTAACTATGGCTACACCTTC. This gives the protein CASSLTPNYGYTF.

The rearrangement links TRBV10-3 to TRBJ2-7; TRBD1 matches 7 bases. CDR3 length: 15 residues. V shed 6 bases and J 1 base; nucleotides not matched to a gene: 9. CDR1 and CDR2 from the germline V gene are ENHRY and SYGVKD. The CDR3 DNA reads TGTGCCATCAGAGGGGACAGTGGGTCTTCCTACGAGCAGTACTTC. Its translation: CAIRGDSGSSYEQYF.

The chain couples TRBV15 to TRBJ2-2; possibly TRBD1 for D (5 bases). V was cut by 0 bases and J by 1 base, with 6 bases left in between. Looked up from germline, CDR1 is LNHNV and CDR2 is YYDKDF (reference sequence). The CDR3 is 15 residues long. The chain's CDR3 is CATSRDRENTGELFF. The CDR3 coding sequence is TGTGCCACCAGCAGAGACAGGGAGAACACCGGGGAGCTGTTTTTT. Together with reference TRBV15 and TRBJ2-2, the CDR3 gives the full variable domain: DAMVIQNPRYQVTQFGKPVTLSCSQTLNHNVMYWYQQKSSQAPKLLFHYYDKDFNNEADTPDNFQSRRPNTSFCFLDIRSPGLGDTAMYLCATSRDRENTGELFFGEGSRLTVL.

This chain links TRBV3-1 (or the pseudogene TRBV3-2) with TRBJ2-7; possible D gene TRBD1, 6 bases. The germline CDR1 and CDR2 sequences are LGHDT and YNNKEL (reference sequence). The CDR3 contains 14 residues. V gave up 2 bases and J gave up 4 bases, with 12 bases separating them. The DNA of the CDR3 is TGTGCCAGCAGCCAACCGGGACACATTTACGAGCAGTACTTC. It yields the protein CASSQPGHIYEQYF.

This clone was counted a single time. The chain recombines TRBV4-1 with TRBJ2-4, with 7 nucleotides matching TRBD2. Per the germline V gene, CDR1 is MGHRA and CDR2 is YSYEKL. V lost 1 base to trimming and J lost 0 bases; unmatched junction nucleotides: 9. The CDR3 is 18 residues long. As DNA, the CDR3 is TGCGCCAGCAGCCAAGGGAGGTTTGCGGGAGAAGCCAAAAACATTCAGTACTTC. Encoded protein: CASSQGRFAGEAKNIQYF.

V and J are TRBV18 and TRBJ1-6; 8 bases match TRBD1. This CDR3 contains 15 residues. V gave up 3 bases and J gave up 8 bases; unmatched junction bases: 6. From germline, CDR1 is KGHSH and CDR2 LQKENI. The CDR3 bases are TGTGCCAGCTCACCGGCCGGGACAGGAGATTCACCCCTCCACTTT. Protein product: CASSPAGTGDSPLHF. Complete variable domain (other parts from reference TRBV18 and TRBJ1-6): NAGVMQNPRHLVRRRGQEARLRCSPMKGHSHVYWYRQLPEEGLKFMVYLQKENIIDESGMPKERFSAEFPKEGPSILRIQQVVRGDSAAYFCASSPAGTGDSPLHFGNGTRLTVT.

The chain has TRBV11-3 and TRBJ1-1, with D possibly being TRBD1 (5 bases). The CDR3 is 14 amino acids. V shed 2 bases and J shed 4 bases, with 11 bases lying between them. Germline V gene sequence: CDR1 SGHNT, CDR2 YENEEA. CDR3 protein: CASSLRQQGTEAFF. CDR3 nucleotide sequence: TGTGCCAGCAGCTTACGACAGCAGGGCACTGAAGCTTTCTTT.

The chain employs TRBV15 and TRBJ2-1, with 8 bases lining up with TRBD2. CDR3 size: 15 residues. V was pared by 0 bases and J by 7 bases, with 5 bases of the junction left unmatched. Germline CDR1 is LNHNV and CDR2 is YYDKDF (reference sequence). This CDR3 is CATSREGASGNEQFF. The CDR3 DNA reads as TGTGCCACCAGCAGAGAAGGGGCTAGCGGGAATGAGCAGTTCTTC.

The chain carries TRBV4-3 and TRBJ2-3; 7 positions agree with TRBD1. Germline CDR1 and CDR2: LGHNA and YSLEER. V shed 3 bases and J 3 bases; nucleotides not matched to a gene: 3. This CDR3 contains 14 residues. CDR3 protein: CASSHDRATDTQYF. The CDR3 DNA follows: TGCGCCAGCAGCCACGACAGGGCTACAGATACGCAGTATTTT.

This sequence joins TRBV4-3 and TRBJ2-3; 8 bases line up with TRBD2. The CDR3 runs to 17 residues. The germline gives CDR1 LGHNA, CDR2 YSLEER. J lost 5 bases, V lost 1 base, and 11 bases had no gene match. For the CDR3, the DNA is TGCGCCAGCAGCCAAGGACCAAGCGGGAGATGGGGAGATACGCAGTATTTT. Its translation: CASSQGPSGRWGDTQYF.

The chain has TRBV30 and TRBJ2-1; weak D call: TRBD2 (6 bases). V gave up 0 bases and J gave up 10 bases, with 10 bases separating them. CDR1 and CDR2 from the germline V gene are GTSNPN and SVGIG (reference sequence). The CDR3 loop spans 12 amino acids. As DNA, the CDR3 is TGTGCCTGGAGTGTATATGCGGGGGAGCAGTTCTTC. Its protein is CAWSVYAGEQFF. The whole variable domain, filled in from reference TRBV30 and TRBJ2-1, reads SQTIHQWPATLVQPVGSPLSLECTVEGTSNPNLYWYRQAAGRGLQLLFYSVGIGQISSEVPQNLSASRPQDRQFILSSKKLLLSDSGFYLCAWSVYAGEQFFGPGTRLTVL.

This chain joins TRBV11-1 and TRBJ2-7, with 10 positions matching TRBD1. The V segment lost 5 bases and the J segment 3 bases; nucleotides outside the gene matches: 7. The CDR3 is 15 amino acids. Looked up from germline, CDR1 is SGHAT and CDR2 is FQDESV (reference sequence). The CDR3 loop reads CASSITGTGDYEQYF. The CDR3 nucleotides read TGTGCCAGCAGCATAACCGGGACAGGGGACTACGAGCAGTACTTC.

V usage is TRBV9 and J usage is TRBJ2-5, with D perhaps TRBD2 (5 bases). In germline, CDR1 is SGDLS, CDR2 YYNGEE. V shed 2 bases and J shed 2 bases, with 16 bases lying between them. There are 16 residues in the CDR3. The CDR3 here is CASSVGGAAQQETQYF. CDR3 in DNA: TGTGCCAGCAGCGTTGGTGGAGCGGCCCAGCAAGAGACCCAGTACTTC.

The gene calls are TRBV5-1 and TRBJ2-3, with 11 bases fitting TRBD1. Germline CDR1 and CDR2: SGHRS and YFSETQ. J gave up 5 bases and V 1 base, and 6 bases lay outside the gene matches. This CDR3 is 16 amino acids long. The chain's CDR3 is CASSLTGTGGLDTQYF. As DNA, the CDR3 is TGCGCCAGCAGCTTGACCGGGACAGGGGGTTTAGATACGCAGTATTTT.

The chain combines TRBV10-2 with TRBJ1-1, with D maybe TRBD1 (5 bases). The germline V and J ends were trimmed by 3 bases and 1 base, with 6 bases remaining between them. CDR3 length: 13 amino acids. Germline V lookup: CDR1 WSHSY, CDR2 SAAADI. This CDR3 is CASSDGQNTEAFF. The DNA for the CDR3 is TGCGCCAGCAGTGATGGACAGAACACTGAAGCTTTCTTT.

The chain has TRBV3-1 (or the pseudogene TRBV3-2) and TRBJ2-1; 11 bases match TRBD2. The length of the CDR3 is 16 residues. The germline gives CDR1 LGHDT, CDR2 YNNKEL (reference sequence). The J segment lost 6 bases and the V segment lost 1 base, leaving 5 bases of the junction unmatched. This chain's CDR3 is CASSQAGTSGSNEQFF. In nucleotides, the CDR3 is TGTGCCAGCAGCCAAGCCGGGACTAGCGGTTCCAATGAGCAGTTCTTC.

V gene TRBV28 combines with J gene TRBJ2-7, with D perhaps matching TRBD1 (5 bases). Per germline, CDR1 MDHEN and CDR2 SYDVKM. Trimming left V 5 bases short and J 6 bases short, with 11 bases between. The CDR3 is made up of 12 amino acids. CDR3 bases: TGTGCCAGCAGTGTGTCAGGGTCCGAGCAGTACTTC. Translated, it gives CASSVSGSEQYF.

CDR3 bases: TGTGCCAGCAGCTCAGGGACAGAACAAGGAGAGACCCAGTACTTC. Translated: CASSSGTEQGETQYF. This sequence joins TRBV7-3 and TRBJ2-5; 7 positions match TRBD1. V trimming: 4 bases; J trimming: 4 bases; junction bases outside the gene matches: 9. The CDR3 loop spans 15 amino acids. Germline V CDR1 and CDR2: SGHTA, FQGTGA. The entire variable domain, with the rest obtained from reference TRBV7-3 and TRBJ2-5, is as follows: GAGVSQTPSNKVTEKGKYVELRCDPISGHTALYWYRQSLGQGPEFLIYFQGTGAADDSGLPNDRFFAVRPEGSVSTLKIQRTERGDSAVYLCASSSGTEQGETQYFGPGTRLLVL.

The rearrangement joins TRBV4-1 to TRBJ2-7; D call uncertain. The CDR3 runs to 16 residues. The germline V gene encodes CDR1 MGHRA and CDR2 YSYEKL. Trimming took off 1 base at V and 2 bases at J, with 15 bases between the two ends. CDR3 sequence: CASSQGFSGDTYEQYF. The CDR3 coding sequence is TGCGCCAGCAGCCAAGGTTTTTCAGGCGATACCTACGAGCAGTACTTC.

This sequence joins TRBV24-1 and TRBJ2-5, with D tentatively TRBD2 (7 bases). Germline assignment: CDR1 KGHDR and CDR2 SFDVKD. The CDR3 runs to 14 residues. The germline V and J ends were trimmed by 1 base and 4 bases, with 9 bases remaining between them. DNA of the CDR3: TGTGCCACCAGTGATTTAGGGGGGGGAGAGACCCAGTACTTC. The encoded protein is CATSDLGGGETQYF.

The gene calls are TRBV7-8 and TRBJ1-2, with 9 bases fitting TRBD1. The V gene end was trimmed by 5 bases and the J gene end by 5 bases; junction bases not matched to a gene: 9. The CDR3 is 15 amino acids. Germline V lookup: CDR1 SGHVS, CDR2 FQNEAQ. As DNA, the CDR3 is TGTGCCAGCAGCCCCCGGACAGGGGAGGTTTATGGCTACACCTTC. As protein: CASSPRTGEVYGYTF.

CDR3 in DNA: TGTGCCAGCAGCCCCACTAGCGGGACGTACAATGAGCAGTTCTTC. Translation gives CASSPTSGTYNEQFF. This chain connects TRBV11-3 to TRBJ2-1; 10 bases match TRBD2. The CDR3 contains 15 residues. V shed 5 bases, J shed 4 bases, and the junction held 5 bases outside the gene matches. The V gene's germline CDR1 is SGHNT and CDR2 YENEEA.

The sample holds one count of this clone. This chain links TRBV27 with TRBJ1-6, with 7 positions matching TRBD1. V shed 3 bases, J shed 5 bases, and the junction held 1 base outside the gene matches. Looked up from germline, CDR1 is MNHEY and CDR2 is SMNVEV (reference sequence). The length of the CDR3 is 14 residues. CDR3 in amino acids: CASSLGQHNSPLHF. DNA for the CDR3: TGTGCCAGCAGTTTGGGACAGCATAATTCACCCCTCCACTTT.